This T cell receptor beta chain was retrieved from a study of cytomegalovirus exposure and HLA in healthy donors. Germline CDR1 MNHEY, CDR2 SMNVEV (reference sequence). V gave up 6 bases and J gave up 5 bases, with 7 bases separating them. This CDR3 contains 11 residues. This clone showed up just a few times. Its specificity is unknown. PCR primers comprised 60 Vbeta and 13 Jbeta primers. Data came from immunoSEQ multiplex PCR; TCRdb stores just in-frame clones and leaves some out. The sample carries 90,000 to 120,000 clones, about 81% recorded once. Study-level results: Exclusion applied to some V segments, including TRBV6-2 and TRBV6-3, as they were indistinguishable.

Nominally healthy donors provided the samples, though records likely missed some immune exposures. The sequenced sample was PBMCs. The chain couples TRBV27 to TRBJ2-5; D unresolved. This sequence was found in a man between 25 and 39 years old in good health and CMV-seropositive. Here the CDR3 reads CASRRKETQYF. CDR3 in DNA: TGTGCCAGCAGGAGAAAGGAGACCCAGTACTTC.